Detailed here is one T cell receptor beta chain. Germline lookup yields CDR1 MGHDK and CDR2 SYGVNS. With 5 bases clipped from V and 3 bases from J, the junction kept 7 bases outside the gene matches. CDR3 length: 15 amino acids. This sample is part of a study of blood T cell repertoires in COVID-19. Libraries were prepared by immunoSEQ multiplex PCR; TCRdb keeps only in-frame clonotypes and omits some of them. The sample records 50,000 to 70,000 clones, approximately 84% being singletons. This sequence was found in a man older than 75 with COVID-19, enrolled during active disease. Sequencing input: peripheral blood. The chain joins TRBV25-1 to TRBJ2-7, with 10 bases aligning to TRBD1. CDR3 sequence (DNA): TGTGCCAGCAGTCCTTGGCGGACAGGGGGCTACGAGCAGTACTTC. Protein sequence: CASSPWRTGGYEQYF.